This TCR beta chain appears in the sequencing data of a study of memory CD4+ T cells and cytomegalovirus serostatus (dated by TCRdb to about 2019). The study in broad terms: The cohort included approximately 35 healthy adults from Belgium, of whom 9 were CMV seropositive and approximately 24 were CMV seronegative. CD4+ memory TCRbeta repertoires of a Belgian cohort with known cytomegalovirus serostatus were sequenced in order to replicate a published TCR-based CMV serostatus classifier.

About this clone itself: The specificity of this receptor is unknown. Base qualities are not provided; no much larger clone lies one nucleotide away.

Single viable CD3+CD4+CD8-CD45RO+ cells were sorted as memory CD4+ T cells on a FACSAria II. CMV serostatus was determined using a Roche Elecsys assay that detects serum IgG against CMV pp150, pp28, p38 and p52. Once the samples were thawed, total CD4+ T cells were enriched through positive selection using CD4 magnetic microbeads. The samples came from a separate study whose specific focus was interrogating the CD4+ T cell memory repertoire. Following standard operating procedures, peripheral blood mononuclear cells were isolated and cryopreserved, while serum was kept at -80 degrees C. CD3-PerCP (BW264/56), CD4-APC (RPA-T4), CD45RO-PE (UCHT1) and CD8-Pacific Orange (3B5) antibodies were used for staining, and non-viable cells were excluded with Sytox blue. Overall study outcomes, separate from this receptor: Among the roughly 160 previously reported CMV-associated TCRbeta sequences, approximately 67 showed up in the CD4+ memory repertoires, with each one found in between one and five individuals. Results were interpreted as suggesting that the CMV-associated TCR signature is largely present in the CD4+ memory repertoire. For CMV serostatus prediction, a median bootstrapped AUC of about 0.94 was reached with the original framework, and a median bootstrapped AUC of roughly 0.89 was reached with a US-trained random forest. On the Belgian cohort, the classifier based on the original framework reached a median bootstrapped AUC of roughly 0.96, with a 95% CI of 0.76-1.00. Unlike the original study, which covered naive and memory CD4+ and CD8+ populations, the Belgian study sequenced only CD4+CD45RO+ memory cells.

The Quick-DNA Microprep Kit was used to extract genomic DNA from the sorted cells. Amplification of TCRbeta DNA was done with the immunoSEQ hsTCRbeta kit, following the protocol from the manufacturer. An Illumina MiSeq instrument was used to sequence the TCRbeta libraries. The paper's processing steps were these. After out-of-frame sequences were removed, 2,204,828 distinct TCRbeta sequences remained, averaging about 67,000 per individual. Each individual was scored using the number of around 150 previously reported CMV-associated TCRbeta sequences that the individual carried and the total number of productive distinct TCRbeta sequences. A beta-binomial model was reimplemented in Python, and random forests from scikit-learn, run with default parameters, were trained on data from the US cohort. Classifier performance on the Belgian cohort was reported as the median AUC with percentile confidence intervals calculated over 10,000 bootstrap iterations. Imported from immuneACCESS, the table was reduced by TCRdb to in-frame sequences with V and J called. These copies leave out some clones; in studies compared against another copy, an unresolved V gene accounts for under half, and the cause of the remainder is not known. For V, J and clone size, that table is used; D and trimming come from the DNA. The sample table holds about 43,000 clones, of which roughly 80% were seen once. 0.61% of the sample is taken by the ten largest.

The CDR3 covers 13 residues, taking in both the cysteine and the phenylalanine. Solely the CDR3 DNA is kept, with 39 bases framed from the first base. V is reduced by 5 bases and J by 5 bases, leaving a spacing of 9 bases between them. Based on the germline V gene, the CDR1 and CDR2 sequences are SGHVS and FNYEAQ. Sequencing was done on a sample of memory CD4+ T cells from blood. The origin of this receptor is an adult in good health and CMV-seronegative. The chain joins TRBV7-6 to TRBJ2-2; the D gene cannot be resolved reliably. The DNA sequence is TGTGCCAGCAGCCCCTCCAAGACCGGGGAGCTGTTTTTT. It encodes CASSPSKTGELFF.